These 4 T cell receptor beta chains came from one sample sequenced in a study of response to subunit inactivated influenza vaccine. TCRdb redid the calling of the RT-PCR reads with MiXCR, one entry per CDR3 protein. The sample has around 480,000 distinct CDR3 sequences, 10% to 11% seen once. The material sequenced was PBMCs from blood, taken roughly 45 days after vaccination. The receptors come from a middle-aged man who received an inactivated influenza vaccine.

This CDR3 is CASSRLGAGGINEQFF. CDR3 nucleotides: TGTGCCAGCAGCAGGTTGGGGGCAGGGGGGATCAATGAGCAGTTCTTC. This chain links TRBV7-6 with TRBJ2-1, with TRBD1 as a possible D gene (7 bases). Germline assignment: CDR1 SGHVS and CDR2 FNYEAQ. The CDR3 is made up of 16 amino acids. Trimming removed 5 bases from V and 6 bases from J, with 20 bases in between. The whole variable domain, filled in from reference TRBV7-6 and TRBJ2-1, reads GAGVSQSPRYKVTKRGQDVALRCDPISGHVSLYWYRQALGQGPEFLTYFNYEAQQDKSGLPNDRFSAERPEGSISTLTIQRTEQRDSAMYRCASSRLGAGGINEQFFGPGTRLTVL.

This clonotype was seen only a few times. The chain links TRBV5-1 to TRBJ2-6, with a tentative D call TRBD2 (5 bases). V lost 3 bases and J 0 bases, leaving 13 bases between the germline ends. Germline V lookup: CDR1 SGHRS, CDR2 YFSETQ. This CDR3 is 17 amino acids long. In nucleotides, the CDR3 is TGCGCCAGCAGCTGGCGGGTGTCCTCCTCTGGGGCCAACGTCCTGACTTTC. Protein product: CASSWRVSSSGANVLTF.

This clonotype occurred a few times. The CDR3 protein is CASSQNALRAGEGRVTYNEQFF. CDR3 nucleotides: TGCGCCAGCAGCCAAAACGCCTTAAGAGCGGGAGAGGGTAGGGTGACCTACAATGAGCAGTTCTTC. This chain links TRBV4-1 with TRBJ2-1, with 8 bases matching TRBD2. In germline, CDR1 is MGHRA, CDR2 YSYEKL. This CDR3 contains 22 residues. The V gene end was trimmed by 2 bases and the J gene end by 2 bases; junction bases not matched to a gene: 23.

The CDR3 DNA is TGTGCCAGCAGTTTAATTGGGACTAGCGGTTACCGAGATACGCAGTATTTT. Its translation is CASSLIGTSGYRDTQYF. The chain employs TRBV12-3 or TRBV12-4 and TRBJ2-3, with TRBD2 identical over 11 bases. This CDR3 region has 17 residues. The V segment lost 2 bases and the J segment 5 bases; nucleotides outside the gene matches: 9.